A selection of T cell receptor beta chains follows, all from one sample in a study of T cell repertoires in ileal Crohn's disease. This table comes from immunoSEQ multiplex PCR, and its TCRdb copy is limited to in-frame clones, with some not included. The table lists fewer than 15,000 clones, around 80% of them singletons. The sample comprised ileal tissue. The receptors derive from an adult with Crohn's disease. The CDR3 runs from the conserved cysteine through the conserved F or W. The D gene is left open where the match is weak. Part of the rows lack a size; the others show once, few, many or a class for expanded clones.

V gene	J gene	CDR3 length	D gene	clone size	CDR3 protein	CDR3 DNA
TRBV6-6	TRBJ1-5	15	-	-	CASSYSRRQGQPQHF	TGTGCCAGCAGTTACTCCAGGAGGCAGGGTCAGCCCCAGCATTTT
TRBV28	TRBJ2-2	13	-	-	CASSLGNTGELFF	TGTGCCAGCAGTTTAGGGAACACCGGGGAGCTGTTTTTT
TRBV15	TRBJ1-5	14	TRBD1	-	CATSLDRGNQPQHF	TGTGCCACCAGCCTCGACAGGGGAAATCAGCCCCAGCATTTT
TRBV2	TRBJ2-5	11	-	-	CASSFQETQYF	TGTGCCAGCAGTTTTCAAGAGACCCAGTACTTC
TRBV7-2	TRBJ1-2	16	TRBD1	medium-sized	CASSLDTGGAGYGYTF	TGTGCCAGCAGCTTAGATACAGGGGGCGCAGGCTATGGCTACACCTTC
TRBV5-1	TRBJ2-7	18	TRBD2	once	CASSLAKTSGGFPYEQYF	TGCGCCAGCAGCTTGGCCAAAACTAGCGGGGGGTTCCCCTACGAGCAGTACTTC
TRBV7-6	TRBJ2-5	16	TRBD2	-	CASSLGSGGFQETQYF	TGTGCCAGCAGCTTAGGGTCGGGGGGGTTCCAAGAGACCCAGTACTTC
TRBV5-4	TRBJ2-2	16	-	-	CASSLGAEINTGELFF	TGTGCCAGCAGCTTGGGGGCGGAAATCAACACCGGGGAGCTGTTTTTT
TRBV7-7	TRBJ2-5	15	TRBD2	-	CASSLGLAGQETQYF	TGTGCCAGCAGCTTAGGACTAGCGGGCCAAGAGACCCAGTACTTC
TRBV7-8	TRBJ2-7	17	TRBD1	medium-sized	CASSDDRRQGRSYEQYF	TGTGCCAGCAGCGATGATAGGAGACAGGGTCGCTCCTACGAGCAGTACTTC
TRBV7-2	TRBJ2-2	16	TRBD2	-	CASSLVPSGGAGELFF	TGTGCCAGCAGCTTAGTCCCCAGCGGGGGAGCCGGGGAGCTGTTTTTT
TRBV5-6	TRBJ2-5	15	TRBD2	-	CASSLLGRAKETQYF	TGTGCCAGCAGCTTGCTGGGGAGGGCCAAGGAGACCCAGTACTTC
TRBV6-5	TRBJ2-1	13	-	-	CASSKFKGNEQFF	TGTGCCAGCAGTAAATTCAAAGGGAATGAGCAGTTCTTC
TRBV18	TRBJ2-5	17	TRBD1	few	CASSPPNRGRSQETQYF	TGTGCCAGCTCACCACCAAACAGGGGGCGGTCGCAAGAGACCCAGTACTTC
TRBV4-3	TRBJ1-1	14	-	-	CASSRLGGNTEAFF	TGCGCCAGCAGCCGATTAGGGGGGAACACTGAAGCTTTCTTT
TRBV30	TRBJ2-7	16	-	-	CAWSEPSESRSYEQYF	TGTGCCTGGAGTGAGCCTAGCGAGTCCCGCTCCTACGAGCAGTACTTC
TRBV6-6	TRBJ1-1	13	-	-	CASSTNRDTEAFF	TGTGCCAGCAGTACCAACAGGGACACTGAAGCTTTCTTT
TRBV4-2	TRBJ2-1	16	TRBD1	-	CASSQDRDRTYNEQFF	TGTGCCAGCAGCCAAGACCGGGACAGGACTTACAATGAGCAGTTCTTC
TRBV5-4	TRBJ2-3	17	-	-	CASSLEDKRLITDTQYF	TGTGCCAGCAGCTTGGAGGACAAACGCCTTATCACAGATACGCAGTATTTT
TRBV19	TRBJ2-1	16	-	-	CASSTEKTYYYNEQFF	TGTGCCAGTAGCACAGAGAAAACCTACTACTACAATGAGCAGTTCTTC
TRBV5-4	TRBJ1-1	13	-	-	CASSLQENTEAFF	TGTGCCAGCAGCTTACAGGAGAACACTGAAGCTTTCTTT
TRBV14	TRBJ2-3	15	-	-	CASSQAVMTVDTQYF	TGTGCCAGCAGCCAAGCGGTAATGACGGTCGATACGCAGTATTTT
TRBV4-3	TRBJ1-4	14	TRBD1	-	CASSQGDRVGKLFF	TGCGCCAGCAGCCAAGGGGACAGGGTGGGTAAACTGTTTTTT
TRBV5-6	TRBJ2-7	15	-	-	CASSLVGQPSYEQYF	TGTGCCAGCAGCTTGGTTGGGCAGCCATCCTACGAGCAGTACTTC
TRBV16	TRBJ1-2	15	-	-	CASSLRDPLPYGYTF	TGTGCCAGCAGCCTCCGGGACCCCCTCCCATATGGCTACACCTTC
TRBV5-4	TRBJ1-1	14	-	-	CASSQVAVNTEAFF	TGTGCCAGCAGCCAAGTTGCAGTCAACACTGAAGCTTTCTTT
TRBV9	TRBJ1-2	14	TRBD1	-	CASSVTGYGYGYTF	TGTGCCAGCAGCGTGACAGGGTACGGTTATGGCTACACCTTC
TRBV6-1	TRBJ2-5	13	-	few	CASSQWGVETQYF	TGTGCCAGCAGTCAGTGGGGGGTCGAGACCCAGTACTTC
TRBV18	TRBJ2-4	16	TRBD1	-	CASSQTTGASLSVQYF	TGTGCCAGCTCACAAACGACAGGGGCCTCCCTGAGCGTTCAGTACTTC